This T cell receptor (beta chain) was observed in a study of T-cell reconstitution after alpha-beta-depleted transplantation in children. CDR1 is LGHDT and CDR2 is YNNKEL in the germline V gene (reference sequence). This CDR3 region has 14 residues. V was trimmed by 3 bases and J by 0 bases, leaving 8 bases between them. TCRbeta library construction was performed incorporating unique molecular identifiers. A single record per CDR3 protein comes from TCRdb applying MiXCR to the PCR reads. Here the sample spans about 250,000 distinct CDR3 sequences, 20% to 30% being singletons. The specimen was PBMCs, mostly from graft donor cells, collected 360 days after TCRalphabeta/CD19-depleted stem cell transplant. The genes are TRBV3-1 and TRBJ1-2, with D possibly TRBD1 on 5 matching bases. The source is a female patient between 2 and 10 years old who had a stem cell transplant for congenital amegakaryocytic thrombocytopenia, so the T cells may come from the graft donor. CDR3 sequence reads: CASSQEGANYGYTF. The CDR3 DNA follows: TGTGCCAGCAGCCAGGAAGGGGCTAACTATGGCTACACCTTC.